The text below deals with one TCR beta chain. This clonotype is identified as medium-sized (0.01 to 0.1%). Its recognized antigen is unknown. Within one base of it there is no much larger clone, and no base qualities were kept. Libraries came from 5' RACE. Instrument on record: NextSeq 500. To allow correction of PCR and sequencing errors, the TCR library protocol tagged every TCR cDNA molecule with a unique molecular identifier. The paper's data handling went like this. TCR identification, UMI-based error correction and CDR3 extraction were all carried out with Decombinator tools. Expanded TCRs were defined as those above a frequency of 2 per 1,000, corresponding to the top 1% of the tumor frequency distribution. Expanded tumor TCRs statistically deemed absent (corrected P<0.05) from at least one tumor region were classed as regional, and all other expanded tumor TCRs were classed as ubiquitous. Each repertoire was subsampled 100 times to 5,000 TCRs, after which Renyi diversity was computed with the R vegan package. CDR3 similarity networks were built from amino acid triplet string-kernel similarity, with CDR3s being connected when pairwise similarity was above 0.82. TCRdb cleaned the public reads at Q25 with fastp, built clones with MiXCR and kept in-frame beta chains. Entries are consolidated by CDR3 protein sequence, retaining the most common genes and DNA. None of the V and J calls come from the authors' own analysis; TCRdb made them. The sample contains roughly 3,000 distinct CDR3 sequences, 10% of them found a single time. Of the sample, 6.3% falls within the top ten clones.

This sample was included in a study of spatial heterogeneity in lung cancer (dated by TCRdb to about 2019). Concerning the study at large: More beta-chain than alpha-chain transcripts were consistently detected, likely reflecting higher beta-chain transcript abundance. At surgery, both alpha and beta chains were TCR-sequenced in 200 to 250 tumor regions, fewer than 85 matched nontumor lung samples and a few dozen PBMC samples. Nonsynonymous mutation counts, determined by whole-exome sequencing of tumor tissue, were related to TCR repertoire features. A strong correlation was found between TCR transcript counts in tumor regions and a T cell transcriptional module score from matched bulk RNA-seq. In non-small cell lung cancer, the study quantitatively compared TCR alpha and beta repertoires across several tumor regions, matched nontumor lung, and blood. In the raw uncorrected reads, each unique combination of TCR and UMI appeared more than ten times on average.

Read against the paper, the sample's time point label means: sample taken at primary tumor resection. Donors were around 69 patients with early-stage, untreated non-small cell lung cancer from the lung TRACERx cohort. Without any cell sorting, TCR sequencing was performed on whole RNA extracted either from tumor and nontumor lung tissue or from cryopreserved PBMC samples. Patients were selected for TCR sequencing only if sufficient RNA was available from at least two tumor regions. Tumor and adjacent nontumor lung specimens were reviewed by a lung pathologist before selection. CDR1 is given as SEHNR and CDR2 as FQNEAQ, both from the germline V gene (reference sequence). Trimmed from V: 1 base; trimmed from J: 9 bases; junction bases lacking a gene match: 6. From the cysteine up to the phenylalanine, the CDR3 has a length of 14 residues. Only the CDR3 portion is preserved as DNA: 42 bases, with reading frame beginning at the first base.

General findings and caveats noted by the study authors: The number of expanded intratumoral alpha and beta TCRs correlated with the tumor nonsynonymous mutation count. Estimated TCR-seq coverage of tumor T cells was only about 7.4% for alpha chains and 12% to 15% for beta chains. The count of ubiquitous expanded TCRs correlated with the count of ubiquitous nonsynonymous mutations, and the count of regional expanded TCRs correlated with the count of regional nonsynonymous mutations. Additional single-cell paired TCR alpha and beta sequencing was considered necessary to confirm, at a functional level, the hypothesis that regional TCRs recognize regional mutations.

This sample comprised lung tumor tissue, obtained at surgery. The chain was built from TRBV7-9 and TRBJ2-3; TRBD2 matches 8 bases in the middle. The receptor comes from a female donor with early-stage non-small cell lung cancer. For the CDR3, the sequence is CASSLEPASGTQYF. The bases are TGTGCCAGCAGCTTAGAGCCGGCTAGCGGGACGCAGTATTTT. Full variable domain (CDR3 extended with the reference TRBV7-9 and TRBJ2-3 proteins): DTGVSQNPRHKITKRGQNVTFRCDPISEHNRLYWYRQTLGQGPEFLTYFQNEAQLEKSRLLSDRFSAERPKGSFSTLEIQRTEQGDSAMYLCASSLEPASGTQYFGPGTRLTVL.